The 2 T cell receptor beta chains below all came from one sample that was sequenced in a study of blood T cell repertoires in COVID-19. TCRdb's copy holds only in-frame clones and misses some; the assay was immunoSEQ multiplex PCR. The sample carries about 200,000 clones, 70% to 90% recorded once. Sequenced input: peripheral blood. These receptors all come from a woman at least 80 years old with acute or convalescent COVID-19.

The chain couples TRBV20-1 to TRBJ1-5; D not resolved. Germline CDR1 is DFQATT and CDR2 is SNEGSKA (reference sequence). The CDR3 has 14 amino acids. The germline V and J ends were trimmed by 3 bases and 0 bases, with 9 bases remaining between them. CDR3 region: CSASRSNSNQPQHF. The CDR3, as DNA: TGCAGTGCTAGTCGGAGTAATAGCAATCAGCCCCAGCATTTT.

The genes are TRBV4-3 and TRBJ1-6, with 7 bases fitting TRBD1. The CDR3 is 15 residues long. Looked up from germline, CDR1 is LGHNA and CDR2 is YSLEER. The V gene end was trimmed by 1 base and the J gene end by 7 bases; junction bases not matched to a gene: 4. CDR3 protein: CASSQGAGGNSPLHF. In DNA, the CDR3 is TGCGCCAGCAGCCAAGGGGCAGGGGGGAATTCACCCCTCCACTTT.